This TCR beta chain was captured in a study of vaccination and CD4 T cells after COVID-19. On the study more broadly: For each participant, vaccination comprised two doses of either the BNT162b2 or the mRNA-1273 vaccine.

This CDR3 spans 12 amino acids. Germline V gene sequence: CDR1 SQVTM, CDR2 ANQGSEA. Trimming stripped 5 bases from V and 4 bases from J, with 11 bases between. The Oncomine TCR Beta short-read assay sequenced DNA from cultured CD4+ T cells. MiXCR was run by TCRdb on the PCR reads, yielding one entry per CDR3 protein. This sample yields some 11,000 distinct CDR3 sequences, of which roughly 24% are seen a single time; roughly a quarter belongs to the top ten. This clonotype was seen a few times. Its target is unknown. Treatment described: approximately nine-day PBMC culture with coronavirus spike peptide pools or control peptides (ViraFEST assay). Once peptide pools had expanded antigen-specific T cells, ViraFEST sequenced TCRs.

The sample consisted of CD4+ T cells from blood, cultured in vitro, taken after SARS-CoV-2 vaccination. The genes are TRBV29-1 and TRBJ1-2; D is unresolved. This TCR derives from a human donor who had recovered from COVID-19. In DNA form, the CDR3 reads TGCAGCGTTTCTCCAGCGGGCTATGGCTACACCTTC. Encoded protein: CSVSPAGYGYTF. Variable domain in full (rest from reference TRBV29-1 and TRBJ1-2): SAVISQKPSRDICQRGTSLTIQCQVDSQVTMMFWYRQQPGQSLTLIATANQGSEATYESGFVIDKFPISRPNLTFSTLTVSNMSPEDSSIYLCSVSPAGYGYTFGSGTRLTVV.